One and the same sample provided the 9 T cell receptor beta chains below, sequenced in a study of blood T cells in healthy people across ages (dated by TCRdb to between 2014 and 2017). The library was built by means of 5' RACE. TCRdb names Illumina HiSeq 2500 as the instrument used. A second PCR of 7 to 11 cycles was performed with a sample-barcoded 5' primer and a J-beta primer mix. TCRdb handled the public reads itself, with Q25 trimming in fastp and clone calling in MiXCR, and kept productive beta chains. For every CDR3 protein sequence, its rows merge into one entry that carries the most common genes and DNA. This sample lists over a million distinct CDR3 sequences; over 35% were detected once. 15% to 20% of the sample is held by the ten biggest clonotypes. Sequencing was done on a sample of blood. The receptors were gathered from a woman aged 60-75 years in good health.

The CDR3 here is CASKDRAIQETQYF. CDR3 in DNA: TGCGCCAGCAAGGACAGGGCCATCCAAGAGACCCAGTACTTC. The V and J genes are TRBV5-1 and TRBJ2-5, with 8 bases aligning to TRBD1. V gave up 6 bases and J gave up 1 base; unmatched junction bases: 5. Germline CDR1 SGHRS, CDR2 YFSETQ. The CDR3 length is 14 residues.

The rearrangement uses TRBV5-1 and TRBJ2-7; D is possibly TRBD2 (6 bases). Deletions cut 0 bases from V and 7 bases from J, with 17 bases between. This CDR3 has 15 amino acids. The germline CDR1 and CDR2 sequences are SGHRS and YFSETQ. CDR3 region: CASSLGSARGEEQYF. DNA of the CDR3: TGCGCCAGCAGCTTGGGGTCAGCACGCGGGGAGGAGCAGTACTTC. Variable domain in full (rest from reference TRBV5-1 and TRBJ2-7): KAGVTQTPRYLIKTRGQQVTLSCSPISGHRSVSWYQQTPGQGLQFLFEYFSETQRNKGNFPGRFSGRQFSNSRSEMNVSTLELGDSALYLCASSLGSARGEEQYFGPGTRLTVT.

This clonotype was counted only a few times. The CDR3 is CATSRDLAGFSTDTQYF. The CDR3 DNA is TGTGCCACCAGCAGAGATTTGGCGGGGTTCAGCACAGATACGCAGTATTTT. The chain links TRBV15 to TRBJ2-3, with a tentative D call TRBD2 (6 bases). The CDR3 runs 17 residues. CDR1 is LNHNV and CDR2 is YYDKDF in the germline V gene (reference sequence). V shed 0 bases and J shed 0 bases, with 13 bases lying between them.

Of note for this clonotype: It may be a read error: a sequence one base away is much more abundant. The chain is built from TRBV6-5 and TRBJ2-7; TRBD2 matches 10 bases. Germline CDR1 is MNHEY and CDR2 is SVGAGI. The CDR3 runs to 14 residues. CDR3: CACSYRTSGYEQYF. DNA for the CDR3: TGTGCCTGCAGTTACAGGACTAGCGGCTACGAGCAGTACTTC.

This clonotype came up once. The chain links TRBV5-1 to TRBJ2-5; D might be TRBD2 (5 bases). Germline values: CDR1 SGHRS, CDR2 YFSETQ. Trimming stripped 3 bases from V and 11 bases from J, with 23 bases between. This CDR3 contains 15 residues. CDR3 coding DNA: TGCGCCAGCAGCTCGGGGAGTTCTCTCGTCTACGATCAGTACTTC. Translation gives CASSSGSSLVYDQYF. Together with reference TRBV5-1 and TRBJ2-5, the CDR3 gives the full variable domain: KAGVTQTPRYLIKTRGQQVTLSCSPISGHRSVSWYQQTPGQGLQFLFEYFSETQRNKGNFPGRFSGRQFSNSRSEMNVSTLELGDSALYLCASSSGSSLVYDQYFGPGTRLLVL.

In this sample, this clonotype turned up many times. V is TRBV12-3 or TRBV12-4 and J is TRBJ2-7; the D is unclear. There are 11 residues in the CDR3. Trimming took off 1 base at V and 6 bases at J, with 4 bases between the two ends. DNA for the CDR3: TGTGCCAGCAGTTTAGGTTTCGAGCAGTACTTC. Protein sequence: CASSLGFEQYF.

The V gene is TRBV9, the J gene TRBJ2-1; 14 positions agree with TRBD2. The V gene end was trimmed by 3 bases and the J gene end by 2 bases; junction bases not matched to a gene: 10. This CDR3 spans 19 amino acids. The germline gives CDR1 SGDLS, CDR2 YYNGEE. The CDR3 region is CASSAPPGTSGSAYNEQFF. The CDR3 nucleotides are TGTGCCAGCAGCGCTCCCCCCGGGACTAGCGGGAGTGCCTACAATGAGCAGTTCTTC.

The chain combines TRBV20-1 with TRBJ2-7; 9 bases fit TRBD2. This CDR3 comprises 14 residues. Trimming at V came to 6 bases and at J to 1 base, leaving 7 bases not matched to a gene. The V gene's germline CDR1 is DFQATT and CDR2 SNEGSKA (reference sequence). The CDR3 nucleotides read TGCAGTGCCGGCCGGACTAGCGAATCCTACGAGCAGTACTTC. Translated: CSAGRTSESYEQYF.

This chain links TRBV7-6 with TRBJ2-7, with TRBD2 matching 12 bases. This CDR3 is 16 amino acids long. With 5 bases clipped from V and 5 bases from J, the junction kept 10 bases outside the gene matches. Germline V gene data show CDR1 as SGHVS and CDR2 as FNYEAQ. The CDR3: CASSGPTSGSFHEQYF. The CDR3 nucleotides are TGTGCCAGCAGCGGCCCGACTAGCGGGAGCTTCCACGAGCAGTACTTC.